This TCR beta chain originates from a study of cytomegalovirus exposure and HLA in healthy donors (dated by TCRdb to about 2017). About the study as a whole: An earlier analysis of several hundred of the donors reported roughly 300 Gb of sequence data and 95 million to 140 million unique TCR beta sequences obtained from about 179 million T cells. Roughly 310 gigabases of sequencing data and tens of millions of unique TCR sequences were included in an early release covering about 700 HLA-typed donors. Of the roughly 430 genotyped donors, around 81% fell in the genetic ancestry cluster associated with self-reported Caucasian donors. The study aimed to test whether signatures of past pathogen exposure could be identified by cataloging public T cell receptors. The study used immunosequencing to profile the T cell repertoires of hundreds of subjects and linked those repertoires to cytomegalovirus serostatus. In addition to the first cohort of 500 to 850 subjects, a separate validation cohort of over 90 different subjects was used. High-throughput TCR immunosequencing, statistical association of individual TCRs with disease status, and machine learning were combined to predict cytomegalovirus infection status. A later analysis re-analyzed previously published TCR beta repertoires from 500 to 700 donors and added high-resolution HLA genotyping to study TCR occurrence patterns. Rather than drawing on any new phenotypic data, the later analysis identified candidate immune exposures from TCR beta sequences and the way those sequences occurred across donors. An earlier analysis of some 500 of the donors used high-throughput TCR beta sequencing to judge whether each TCR beta V gene segment behaved as functional or pseudogenic. Donor age, sex, ethnicity and CMV serostatus were compiled alongside the repertoire data. In a later genetic analysis, genome-wide SNP genotypes for about 55% of the roughly 700 donors were used, and that subset was treated as a discovery cohort. Every repertoire in the discovery cohort had been generated on one and the same sequencing platform. HLA typing covered class I and class II loci at four-digit resolution. Typing coverage varied by locus: about 629-640 donors for A, B, C, DRB1 and DQB1; more than 500 for DQA1; more than 600 for DPA1; around 490 for DPB1. Several DR-DQ haplotypes were treated as single units for association and clustering because of strong linkage in the cohort. Across some 400 genotyped donors of the cohort, an average of about 220,000 unique TCR beta nucleotide sequences per donor were sequenced, and 15% to 20% of those sequences were non-productive.

Study-level results and caveats: In both the original and validation cohorts, the classifier was reported to diagnose cytomegalovirus status with high specificity and sensitivity. This cohort had only TCR beta chains sequenced, and the lack of alpha or paired-chain data limited which features could be detected. Most CMV-associated TCR beta chains appeared to be HLA-restricted in a later analysis, and the HLA associations seemed to be driven largely by CMV exposure. A later genetic analysis reported fewer N-insertions in productive TCRs among donors in an Asian-associated ancestry cluster than the roughly 620-donor mean. HLA typing was unavailable for some donors at each locus, so association tests used only the typed subset. In an earlier analysis of about 600 of the donors, most TCR beta V segments appeared in productive rearrangements about 87% or about 30% of the time, broadly matching IMGT annotations. A later analysis associated 16,951 TCR beta sequences with specific HLA alleles at a false discovery rate of 0.05. Because the 87-base-pair reads could not distinguish some IMGT-functional V segments, including TRBV6-2 and TRBV6-3, those segments were excluded. Correlated functional status among segregating V segments might be attributable to linkage disequilibrium, but an unknown experimental factor could not be ruled out. Because counts were too low, 15 to 20 rarely observed V segments, including chromosome 9 orphons, were excluded from the earlier analysis of a few hundred of the donors. A cluster of highly shared sequence variants was judged likely to represent a technical artifact of the sequencing pipeline. A further reported finding was that TCR beta sequences accurately predicted the HLA-A and HLA-B alleles for most subjects in the first cohort. The study listed 150 to 200 TCR beta chains as associated with cytomegalovirus. Across donors, most TCR sequences were observed very rarely, whereas some public TCRs were present in many individuals. A later analysis reported that several top co-occurrence clusters appeared linked to parvovirus B19, influenza, CMV and Epstein-Barr virus. Roughly uniform sequencing depth across donors was assumed in presence/absence analyses, although this assumption may not hold. A few of the identified cytomegalovirus-associated TCR beta chains were confirmed in vitro to be specific for cytomegalovirus antigens. A later genetic analysis associated a missense DCLRE1C variant with V-gene and J-gene trimming of TCR beta chains, and an independent cohort replicated the association. A later analysis found that TCR association rates varied across HLA loci, with DRB1 alleles showing the most associated TCRs and HLA-C alleles the fewest. Strong co-occurrence of HLA alleles, especially DR and DQ, made assigning TCR associations to individual alleles difficult. For the cohort, immune exposure information was limited to CMV serostatus. The authors suggested that the approach could potentially be extended to other disease states and immunological phenotypes. Compared with equally common non-associated chains, HLA-associated TCR beta chains in a later analysis were more clonally expanded and had lower generation probabilities.

The CDR3 sequence holds 17 residues, the cysteine and phenylalanine included. Here the CDR3 DNA is all that survives: 51 bases in frame from base 1. V has 0 bases trimmed and J has 4 bases trimmed; junction bases matching no gene number 8. Reading the germline V gene gives CDR1 LGHNA and CDR2 YNFKEQ. The cohort consisted of approximately 670 healthy bone marrow donors. All cohort members were sampled while nominally healthy, although unrecorded immune exposures were likely present. The donor tested CMV seronegative, placing the donor among the 350 to 400 seronegative members of the cohort. A peripheral blood sample was provided by each donor, and peripheral blood mononuclear cells were used for TCR beta sequencing. The Qiagen DNeasy Blood Extraction Kit was used to extract genomic DNA from the blood cell samples. Library creation used the immunoSEQ multiplex PCR assay. The multiplex PCR relied on a mix of 60 forward primers for TCR Vbeta segments and 13 reverse primers for TCR Jbeta segments. The CDR3 region of rearranged TCR beta genes was amplified from genomic DNA by a multiplex PCR assay. The amplified TCR beta libraries were sequenced on the Illumina HiSeq System as 87-base-pair reads. The authors processed their data as follows. A later analysis counted around 72 million unique TCR beta chains across the roughly 700 repertoires, and roughly 9.9 million of these chains were shared by at least two donors. Raw reads were error-corrected and collapsed into unique sequences with a nearest-neighbor algorithm that merged closely related sequences to remove PCR and sequencing errors. V, D and J gene segments were assigned by aligning CDR3 sequences to IMGT reference sequences. For a sequence to be retained, a match of at least six nucleotides was required to both a V gene segment and a J gene segment. A rearrangement counted as productive if the CDR3 had no stop codons and remained in frame with V and J, and every other rearrangement counted as non-productive. Following IMGT convention, CDR3 was defined as the stretch from the second conserved V-encoded cysteine up to the conserved J-encoded phenylalanine. The earlier analysis of approximately 590 of the donors excluded any sequence lacking an unambiguous match to a single V gene segment. An earlier analysis of 587 of the donors called V segments functional above 56.7% productive rearrangements and segregating when the between-donor standard deviation exceeded 5%. A statistical classification framework was built for diagnosing cytomegalovirus status from the catalog of TCR beta chain sequences. In a later analysis, V and J genes were assigned by comparing TCR nucleotide sequences against IMGT/GENE-DB human TR gene sequences. The TCRdist pipeline was used in a later analysis to assign CDR3 sequences and most-parsimonious VDJ recombination scenarios. In a later analysis, every TCR beta chain was defined by the combination of its CDR3 amino acid sequence and its V-gene family, and reads without a unique V-gene family were dropped. A later analysis removed 500 to 650 highly shared, low-generation-probability nucleotide sequences to deal with suspected cross-contamination and a sequencing artifact. A later analysis calculated a clonal expansion index for each public chain from normalized within-repertoire ranks of inferred template counts. In a later analysis, generation probabilities were computed with a VDJ recombination model fitted to out-of-frame rearrangements, and the resulting probabilities were checked against IGoR. A later analysis scored TCR-TCR, TCR-HLA and TCR-CMV co-occurrence with hypergeometric tests, applying a repertoire-size bias correction to TCR pairs. To estimate false discovery rates, a later analysis permuted the HLA or CMV assignments 20 times. In a later analysis, co-occurring TCRs were grouped using DBSCAN, with TCRdist sequence similarity added in when clustering inside HLA-allele-positive subsets. Repertoires with fewer than 30,000 or more than 120,000 public chains were left out of co-occurrence clustering, as were about five repertoires with anomalous nucleotide sharing. TCRdb provides this immuneACCESS table in a form limited to in-frame rearrangements. Some clones are lacking; in checked studies, under half of them reflect an unresolved V gene, and why the rest are absent is not known. V and J calls and clone size are those listed in that table; D and trimming were worked out from the DNA. In this sample the table shows under 250,000 clones, about 85% of which occur a single time. Around 0.22% of the sample goes to the ten largest clones.

This clone was detected only once. No antigen is known for it. The record has no base qualities; no much larger clone is one base away. Rearrangement joined TRBV4-2 to TRBJ2-5; 10 middle bases align to TRBD2. This receptor was identified in a girl aged 2-10 years in good health and CMV-seronegative. The sample taken for sequencing was PBMCs. The CDR3 is CASSQDPSGRAGETQYF. The DNA sequence is TGTGCCAGCAGCCAAGATCCCAGCGGGAGGGCTGGAGAGACCCAGTACTTC.